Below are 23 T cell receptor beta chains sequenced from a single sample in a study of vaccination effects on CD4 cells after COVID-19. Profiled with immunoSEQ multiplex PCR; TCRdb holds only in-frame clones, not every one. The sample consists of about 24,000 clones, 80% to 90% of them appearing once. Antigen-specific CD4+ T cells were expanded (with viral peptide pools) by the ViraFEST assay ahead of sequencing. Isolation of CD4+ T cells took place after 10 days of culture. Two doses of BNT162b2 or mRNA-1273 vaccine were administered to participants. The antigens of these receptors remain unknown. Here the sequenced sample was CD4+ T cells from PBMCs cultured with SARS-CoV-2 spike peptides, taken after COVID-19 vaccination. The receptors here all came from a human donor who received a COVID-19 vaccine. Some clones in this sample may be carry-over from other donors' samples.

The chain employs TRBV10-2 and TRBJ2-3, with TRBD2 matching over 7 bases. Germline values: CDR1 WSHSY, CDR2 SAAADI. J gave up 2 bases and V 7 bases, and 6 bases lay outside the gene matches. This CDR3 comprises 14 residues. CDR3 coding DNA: TGCGCCAGCACCGGGCTAGCGGCCACAGATACGCAGTATTTT. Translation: CASTGLAATDTQYF.

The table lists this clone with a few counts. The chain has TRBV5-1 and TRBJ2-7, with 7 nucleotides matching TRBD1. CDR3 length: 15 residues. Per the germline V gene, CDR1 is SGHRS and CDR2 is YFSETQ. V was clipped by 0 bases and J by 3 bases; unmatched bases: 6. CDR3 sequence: CASSLGGTANYEQYV. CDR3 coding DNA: TGCGCCAGCAGCTTGGGTGGGACAGCTAACTACGAGCAGTACGTC.

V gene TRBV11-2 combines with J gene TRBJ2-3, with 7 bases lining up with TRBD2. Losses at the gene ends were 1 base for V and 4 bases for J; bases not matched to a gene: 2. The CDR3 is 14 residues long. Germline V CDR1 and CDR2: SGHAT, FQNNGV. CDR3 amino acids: CASSLVAGADTQYF. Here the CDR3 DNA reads TGTGCCAGCAGCTTAGTTGCGGGGGCAGATACGCAGTATTTT.

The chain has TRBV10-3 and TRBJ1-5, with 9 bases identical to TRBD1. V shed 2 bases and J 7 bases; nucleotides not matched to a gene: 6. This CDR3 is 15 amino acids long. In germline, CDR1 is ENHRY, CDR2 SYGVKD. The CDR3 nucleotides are TGTGCCATCAGTGAGGGGGGACAGGGATACCAGCCCCAGCATTTT. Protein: CAISEGGQGYQPQHF.

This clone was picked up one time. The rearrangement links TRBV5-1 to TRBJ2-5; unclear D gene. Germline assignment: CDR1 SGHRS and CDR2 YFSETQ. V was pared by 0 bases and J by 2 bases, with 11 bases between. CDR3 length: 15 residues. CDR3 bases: TGCGCCAGCAGCTTGGCCGGTTACGGACAAGAGACCCAGTACTTC. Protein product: CASSLAGYGQETQYF.

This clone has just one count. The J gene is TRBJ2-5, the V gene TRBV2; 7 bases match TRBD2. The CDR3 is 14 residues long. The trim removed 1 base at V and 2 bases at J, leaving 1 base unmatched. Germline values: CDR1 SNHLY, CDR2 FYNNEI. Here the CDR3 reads CASSEVRGQETQYF. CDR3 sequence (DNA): TGTGCCAGCAGTGAAGTGCGGGGGCAAGAGACCCAGTACTTC.

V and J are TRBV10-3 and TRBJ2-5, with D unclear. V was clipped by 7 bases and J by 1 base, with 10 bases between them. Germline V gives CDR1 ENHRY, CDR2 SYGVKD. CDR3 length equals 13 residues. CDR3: CAITVSSQETQYF. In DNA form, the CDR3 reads TGTGCCATCACAGTCAGCTCCCAAGAGACCCAGTACTTC.

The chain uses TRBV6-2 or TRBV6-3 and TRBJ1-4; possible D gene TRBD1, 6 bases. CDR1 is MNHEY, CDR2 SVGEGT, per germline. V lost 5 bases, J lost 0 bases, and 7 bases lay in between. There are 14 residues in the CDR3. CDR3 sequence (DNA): TGTGCCAGCAGTCGGACAGCAACTAATGAAAAACTGTTTTTT. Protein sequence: CASSRTATNEKLFF.

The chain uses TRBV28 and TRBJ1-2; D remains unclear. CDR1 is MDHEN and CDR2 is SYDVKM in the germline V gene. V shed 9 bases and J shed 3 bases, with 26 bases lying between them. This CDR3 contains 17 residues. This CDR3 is CASSTYGGREDYYGYTF. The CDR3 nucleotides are TGTGCCAGTAGTACATATGGCGGACGGGAGGATTACTATGGCTACACCTTC.

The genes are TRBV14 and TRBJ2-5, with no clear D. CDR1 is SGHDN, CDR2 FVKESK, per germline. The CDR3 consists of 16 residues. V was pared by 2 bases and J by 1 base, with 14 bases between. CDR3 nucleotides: TGTGCCAGCAGCCAAAGGAACAACCCTTCCCAAGAGACCCAGTACTTC. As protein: CASSQRNNPSQETQYF.

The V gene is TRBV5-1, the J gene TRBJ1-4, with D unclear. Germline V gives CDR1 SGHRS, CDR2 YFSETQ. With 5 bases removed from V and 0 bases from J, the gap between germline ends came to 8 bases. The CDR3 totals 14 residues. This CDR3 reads CASSVGSTNEKLFF. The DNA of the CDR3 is TGCGCCAGCAGTGTCGGTTCAACTAATGAAAAACTGTTTTTT.

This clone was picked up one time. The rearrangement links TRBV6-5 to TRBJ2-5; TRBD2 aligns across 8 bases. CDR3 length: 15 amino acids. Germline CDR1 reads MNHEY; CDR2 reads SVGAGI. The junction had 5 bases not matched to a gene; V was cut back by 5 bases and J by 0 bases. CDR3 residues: CASSRGTRNQETQYF. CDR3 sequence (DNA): TGTGCCAGCAGTCGCGGGACTAGAAACCAAGAGACCCAGTACTTC.

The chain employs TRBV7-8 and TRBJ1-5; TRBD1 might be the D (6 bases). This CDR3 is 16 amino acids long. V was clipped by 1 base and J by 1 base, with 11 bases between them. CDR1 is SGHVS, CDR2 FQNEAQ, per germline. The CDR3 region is CASSLVSGASNQPQHF. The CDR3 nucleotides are TGTGCCAGCAGCTTAGTGTCGGGGGCAAGCAATCAGCCCCAGCATTTT. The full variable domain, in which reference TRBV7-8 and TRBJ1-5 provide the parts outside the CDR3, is GAGVSQSPRYKVAKRGQDVALRCDPISGHVSLFWYQQALGQGPEFLTYFQNEAQLDKSGLPSDRFFAERPEGSVSTLKIQRTQQEDSAVYLCASSLVSGASNQPQHFGDGTRLSIL.

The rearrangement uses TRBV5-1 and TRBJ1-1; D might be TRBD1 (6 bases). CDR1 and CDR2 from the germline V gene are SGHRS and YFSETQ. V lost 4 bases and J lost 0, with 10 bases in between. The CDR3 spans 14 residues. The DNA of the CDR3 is TGCGCCAGCAGCCAGGGGCCTTTGAACACTGAAGCTTTCTTT. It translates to CASSQGPLNTEAFF.

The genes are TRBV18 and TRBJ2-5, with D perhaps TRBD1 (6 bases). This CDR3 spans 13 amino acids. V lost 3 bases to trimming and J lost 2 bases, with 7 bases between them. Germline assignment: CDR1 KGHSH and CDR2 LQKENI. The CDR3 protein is CASSPGQQETQYF. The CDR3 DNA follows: TGTGCCAGCTCACCCGGACAGCAAGAGACCCAGTACTTC.

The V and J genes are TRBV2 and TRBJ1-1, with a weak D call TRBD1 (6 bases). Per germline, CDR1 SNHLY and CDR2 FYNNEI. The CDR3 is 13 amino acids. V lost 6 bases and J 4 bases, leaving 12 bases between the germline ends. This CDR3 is CASSLRGLTEAFF. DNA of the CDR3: TGTGCCAGCAGCCTCAGGGGCCTCACTGAAGCTTTCTTT.

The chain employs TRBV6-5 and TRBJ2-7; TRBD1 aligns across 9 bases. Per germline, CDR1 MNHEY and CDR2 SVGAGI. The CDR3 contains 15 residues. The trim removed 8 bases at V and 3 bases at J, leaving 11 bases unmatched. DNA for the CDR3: TGTGCCAGCTTCATCACCGGGACAGGGCGCTACGAGCAGTACTTC. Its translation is CASFITGTGRYEQYF.

For the CDR3, the DNA is TGTGCCAGCAGACCAGGGGGGAAGACTGAAGCTTTCTTT. Translating gives CASRPGGKTEAFF. V and J are TRBV6-5 and TRBJ1-1; 7 bases are a match to TRBD1. Germline V gene sequence: CDR1 MNHEY, CDR2 SVGAGI. There are 13 residues in the CDR3. V dropped 6 bases and J dropped 5; count of bases not matched to a gene: 6.

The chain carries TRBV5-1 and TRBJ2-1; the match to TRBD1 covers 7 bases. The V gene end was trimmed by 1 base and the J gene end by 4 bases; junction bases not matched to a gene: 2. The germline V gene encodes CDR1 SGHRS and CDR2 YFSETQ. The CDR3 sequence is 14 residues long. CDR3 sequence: CASSLTGQYNEQFF. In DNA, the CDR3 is TGCGCCAGCAGCTTGACGGGACAGTACAATGAGCAGTTCTTC.

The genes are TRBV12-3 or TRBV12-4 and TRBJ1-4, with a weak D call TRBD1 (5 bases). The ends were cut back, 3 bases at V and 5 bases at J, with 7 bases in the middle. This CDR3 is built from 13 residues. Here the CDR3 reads CASSFRGNEKLFF. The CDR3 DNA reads TGTGCCAGCAGTTTCCGGGGGAATGAAAAACTGTTTTTT.

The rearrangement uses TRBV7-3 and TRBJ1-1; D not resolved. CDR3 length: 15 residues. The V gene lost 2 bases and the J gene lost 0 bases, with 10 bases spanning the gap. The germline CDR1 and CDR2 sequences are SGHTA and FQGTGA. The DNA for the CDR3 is TGTGCCAGCAGCTTAGGAAGGCTCATGAACACTGAAGCTTTCTTT. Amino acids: CASSLGRLMNTEAFF. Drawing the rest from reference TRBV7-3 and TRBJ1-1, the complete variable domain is GAGVSQTPSNKVTEKGKYVELRCDPISGHTALYWYRQSLGQGPEFLIYFQGTGAADDSGLPNDRFFAVRPEGSVSTLKIQRTERGDSAVYLCASSLGRLMNTEAFFGQGTRLTVV.

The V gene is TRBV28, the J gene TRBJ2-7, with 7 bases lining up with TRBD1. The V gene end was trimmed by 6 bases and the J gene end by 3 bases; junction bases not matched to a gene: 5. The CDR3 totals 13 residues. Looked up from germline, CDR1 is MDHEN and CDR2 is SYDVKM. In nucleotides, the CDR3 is TGTGCCAGCAGCCTGACAGGGAACTACGAGCAGTACGTC. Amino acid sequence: CASSLTGNYEQYV.

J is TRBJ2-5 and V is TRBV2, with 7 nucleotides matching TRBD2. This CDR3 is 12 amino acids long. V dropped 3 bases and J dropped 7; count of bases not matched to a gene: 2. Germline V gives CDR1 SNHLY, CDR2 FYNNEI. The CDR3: CASSDREGTQYF. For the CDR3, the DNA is TGTGCCAGCAGTGACAGGGAGGGGACCCAGTACTTC.